One sample yielded the 2 T cell receptor beta chains listed below, sequenced in a study of T cell responses to AZD1222 COVID-19 vaccine (dated by TCRdb to the early 2020s). The protocol used for the library was the immunoSEQ multiplex PCR assay. Drawn from immuneACCESS, this table holds only the in-frame rearrangements with V and J called that TCRdb kept. Clones are partly lost; checked studies trace under half to an unresolved V gene and leave the rest unexplained. This sample has about 120,000 clones in its table, and approximately 85% of those were observed once. The ten most abundant clones make up less than 10% of the sample. Read against the paper, the sample's time point label means: baseline before first vaccination. The sequencing used peripheral blood, collected on day 0 of AZD1222 vaccination. All receptors derive from an adult in good health.

The genes are TRBV4-2 and TRBJ2-1, with a weak D call TRBD2 (5 bases). Trimming took off 1 base at V and 3 bases at J, with 10 bases between the two ends. This CDR3 has 15 amino acids. The germline V gene has CDR1 LGHNA and CDR2 YNFKEQ. The CDR3, as DNA: TGTGCCAGCAGCCAAGCCGGAGGAGTCTACAATGAGCAGTTCTTC. Amino acid sequence: CASSQAGGVYNEQFF.

This rearrangement joins TRBV7-2 to TRBJ1-1; D uncertain. This CDR3 region has 14 residues. Trimming took 2 bases from V and 4 from J, leaving 11 bases between them. In germline, CDR1 is SGHTA, CDR2 FQGNSA. The CDR3 protein is CASSLIVEGTEAFF. The CDR3 DNA is TGTGCCAGCAGCTTAATAGTGGAGGGCACTGAAGCTTTCTTT.